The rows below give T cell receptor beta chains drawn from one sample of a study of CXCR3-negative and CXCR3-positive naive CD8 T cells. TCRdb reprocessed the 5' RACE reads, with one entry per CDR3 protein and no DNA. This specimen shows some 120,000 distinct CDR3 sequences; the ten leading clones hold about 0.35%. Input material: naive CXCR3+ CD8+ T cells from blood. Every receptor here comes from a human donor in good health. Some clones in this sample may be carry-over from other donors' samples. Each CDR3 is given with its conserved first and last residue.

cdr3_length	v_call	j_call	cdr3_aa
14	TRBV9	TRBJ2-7	CASSPLDLAYEQYF
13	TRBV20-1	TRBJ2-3	CSAWGGPTDTQYF
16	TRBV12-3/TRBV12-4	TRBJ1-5	CASSLTTSGGNQPQHF
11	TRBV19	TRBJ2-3	CASSLGLLQYF
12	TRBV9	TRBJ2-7	CASSQPGHEQYF
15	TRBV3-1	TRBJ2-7	CASSQEGTASYEQYF
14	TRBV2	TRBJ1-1	CASSEALGRYEAFF
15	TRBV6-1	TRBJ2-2	CASIRRQGNTGELFF
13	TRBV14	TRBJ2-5	CASSQDWIETQYF
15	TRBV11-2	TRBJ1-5	CASSTDRDSNQPQHF
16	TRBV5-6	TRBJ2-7	CASSREGVGSSYEQYF